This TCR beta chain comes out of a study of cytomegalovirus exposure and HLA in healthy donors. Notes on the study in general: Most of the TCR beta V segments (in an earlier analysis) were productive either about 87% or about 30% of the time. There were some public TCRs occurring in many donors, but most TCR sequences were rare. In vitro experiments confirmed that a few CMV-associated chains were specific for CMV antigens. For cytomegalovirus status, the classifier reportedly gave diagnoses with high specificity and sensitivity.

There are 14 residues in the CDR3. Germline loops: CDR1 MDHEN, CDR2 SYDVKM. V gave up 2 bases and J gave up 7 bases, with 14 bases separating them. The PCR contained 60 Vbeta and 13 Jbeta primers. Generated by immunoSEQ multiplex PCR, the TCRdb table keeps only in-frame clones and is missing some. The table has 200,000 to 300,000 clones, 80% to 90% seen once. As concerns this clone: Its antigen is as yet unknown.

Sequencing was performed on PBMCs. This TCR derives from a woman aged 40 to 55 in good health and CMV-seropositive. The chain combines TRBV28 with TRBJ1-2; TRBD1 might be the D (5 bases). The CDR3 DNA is TGTGCCAGCAGTTTAGGGGCGATCCAAGGTGGCTACACCTTC. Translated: CASSLGAIQGGYTF.